This T cell receptor beta chain was sequenced during a study of PD-1 blockade in classical Hodgkin lymphoma. Study-level points and caveats: Possibly reflecting disease activity or prior therapy, repertoire differences have causes that remain undefined.

Using immunoSEQ multiplex PCR, the repertoire was profiled, and TCRdb retains in-frame clones only, with some absent. This sample has about 17,000 clones, with approximately 90% found just once. CDR1 is MGHDK and CDR2 is SYGVNS in the germline V gene. Trimming stripped 7 bases from V and 8 bases from J, with 15 bases between. CDR3 length: 13 amino acids. Specified time point: newly diagnosed, previously untreated cHL patient sample. Remarks on this clone: The antigen is not known.

The receptor comes from a human donor with classical Hodgkin lymphoma. The sample comprised peripheral blood mononuclear cells (PBMCs). The V call is TRBV25-1, the J call TRBJ1-3; possible D gene TRBD1, 6 bases. CDR3 sequence (DNA): TGTGCCAGCACCTCCCGAGGGGGAGACACCATATATTTT. Translating gives CASTSRGGDTIYF.